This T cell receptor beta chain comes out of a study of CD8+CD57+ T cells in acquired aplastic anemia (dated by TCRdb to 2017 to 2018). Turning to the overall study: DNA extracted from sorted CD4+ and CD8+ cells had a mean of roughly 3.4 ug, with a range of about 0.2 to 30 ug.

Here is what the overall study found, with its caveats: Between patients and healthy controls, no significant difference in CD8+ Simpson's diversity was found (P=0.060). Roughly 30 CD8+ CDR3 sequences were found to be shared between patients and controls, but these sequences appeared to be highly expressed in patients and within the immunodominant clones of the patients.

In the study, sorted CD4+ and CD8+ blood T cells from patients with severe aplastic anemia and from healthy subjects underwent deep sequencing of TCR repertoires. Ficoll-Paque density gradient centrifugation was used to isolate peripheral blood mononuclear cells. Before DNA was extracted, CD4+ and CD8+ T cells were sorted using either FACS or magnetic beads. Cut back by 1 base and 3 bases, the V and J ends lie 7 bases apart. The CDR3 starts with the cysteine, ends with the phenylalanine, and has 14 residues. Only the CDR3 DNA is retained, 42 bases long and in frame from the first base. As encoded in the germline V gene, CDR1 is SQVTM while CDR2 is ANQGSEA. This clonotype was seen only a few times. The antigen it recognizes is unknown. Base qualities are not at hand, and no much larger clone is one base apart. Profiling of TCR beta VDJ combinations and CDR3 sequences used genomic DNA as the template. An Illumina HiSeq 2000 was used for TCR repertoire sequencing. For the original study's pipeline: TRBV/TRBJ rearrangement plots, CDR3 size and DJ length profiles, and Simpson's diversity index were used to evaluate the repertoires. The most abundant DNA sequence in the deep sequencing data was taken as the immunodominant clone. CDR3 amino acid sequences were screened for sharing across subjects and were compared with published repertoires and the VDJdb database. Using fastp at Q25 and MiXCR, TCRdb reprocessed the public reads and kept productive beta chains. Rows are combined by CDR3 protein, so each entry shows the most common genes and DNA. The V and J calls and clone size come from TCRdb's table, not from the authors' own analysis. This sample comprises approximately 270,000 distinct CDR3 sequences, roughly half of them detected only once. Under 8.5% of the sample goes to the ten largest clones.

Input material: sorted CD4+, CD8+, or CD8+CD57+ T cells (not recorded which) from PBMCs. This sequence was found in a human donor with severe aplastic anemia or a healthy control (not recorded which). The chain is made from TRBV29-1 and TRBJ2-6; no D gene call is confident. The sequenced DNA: TGCAGCGTTGAAGCCGGCTTTGGGGCCAACGTCCTGACTTTC. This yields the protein CSVEAGFGANVLTF.